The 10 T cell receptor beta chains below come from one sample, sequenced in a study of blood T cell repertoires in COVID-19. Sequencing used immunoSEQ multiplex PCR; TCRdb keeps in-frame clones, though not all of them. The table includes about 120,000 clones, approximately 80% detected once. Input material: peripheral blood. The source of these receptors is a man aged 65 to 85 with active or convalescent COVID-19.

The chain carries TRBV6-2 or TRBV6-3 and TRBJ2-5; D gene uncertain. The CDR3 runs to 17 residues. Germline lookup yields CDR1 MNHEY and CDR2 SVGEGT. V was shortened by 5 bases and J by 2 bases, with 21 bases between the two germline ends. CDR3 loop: CASSHQRGTASQETQYF. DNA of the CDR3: TGTGCCAGCAGTCACCAACGTGGAACAGCCTCTCAAGAGACCCAGTACTTC.

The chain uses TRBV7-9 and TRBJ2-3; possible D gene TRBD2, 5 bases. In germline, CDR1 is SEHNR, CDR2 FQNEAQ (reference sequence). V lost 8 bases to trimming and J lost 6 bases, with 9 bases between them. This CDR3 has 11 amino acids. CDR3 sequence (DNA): TGTGCCAGCTGGAGGCTTGATACGCAGTATTTT. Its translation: CASWRLDTQYF.

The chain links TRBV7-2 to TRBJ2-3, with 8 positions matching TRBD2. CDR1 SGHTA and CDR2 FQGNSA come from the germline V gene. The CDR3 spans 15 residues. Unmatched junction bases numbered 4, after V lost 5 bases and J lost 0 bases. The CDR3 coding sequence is TGTGCCAGCAGCCGCGGGGGGTCCAGCACAGATACGCAGTATTTT. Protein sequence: CASSRGGSSTDTQYF.

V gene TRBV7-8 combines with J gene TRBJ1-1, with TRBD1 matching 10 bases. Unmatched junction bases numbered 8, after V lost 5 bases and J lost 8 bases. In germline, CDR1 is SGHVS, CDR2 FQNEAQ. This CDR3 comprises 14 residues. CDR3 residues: CASSQGTGVVEAFF. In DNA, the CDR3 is TGTGCCAGCAGCCAGGGGACAGGGGTCGTGGAAGCTTTCTTT.

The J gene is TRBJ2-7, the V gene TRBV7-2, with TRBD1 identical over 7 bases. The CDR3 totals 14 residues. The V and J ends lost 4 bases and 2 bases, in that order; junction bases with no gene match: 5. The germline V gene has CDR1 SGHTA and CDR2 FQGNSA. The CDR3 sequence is CASSYRQGTYEQYF. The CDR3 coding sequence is TGTGCCAGCAGCTACCGACAGGGTACCTACGAGCAGTACTTC.

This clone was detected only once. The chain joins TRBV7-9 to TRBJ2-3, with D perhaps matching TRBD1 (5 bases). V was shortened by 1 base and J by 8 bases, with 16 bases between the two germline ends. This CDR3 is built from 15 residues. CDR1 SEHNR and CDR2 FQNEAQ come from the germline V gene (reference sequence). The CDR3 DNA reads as TGTGCCAGCAGCTTAGAAGGAACAGATGGGGCTACGCAGTATTTT. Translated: CASSLEGTDGATQYF.

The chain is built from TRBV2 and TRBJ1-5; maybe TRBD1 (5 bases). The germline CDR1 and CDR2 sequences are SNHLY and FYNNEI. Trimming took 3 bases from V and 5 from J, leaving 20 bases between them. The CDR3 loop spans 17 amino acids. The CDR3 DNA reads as TGTGCCAGCAGTGATTTGGGGGGGGGTATATGGGATCAGCCCCAGCATTTT. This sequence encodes CASSDLGGGIWDQPQHF. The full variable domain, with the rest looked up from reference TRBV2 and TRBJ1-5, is EPEVTQTPSHQVTQMGQEVILRCVPISNHLYFYWYRQILGQKVEFLVSFYNNEISEKSEIFDDQFSVERPDGSNFTLKIRSTKLEDSAMYFCASSDLGGGIWDQPQHFGDGTRLSIL.

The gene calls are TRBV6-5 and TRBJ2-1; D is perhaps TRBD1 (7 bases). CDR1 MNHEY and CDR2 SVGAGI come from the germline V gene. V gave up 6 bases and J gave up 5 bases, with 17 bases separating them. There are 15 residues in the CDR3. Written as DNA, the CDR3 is TGTGCCAGCAGCGCGGGACAGATAGGGGACAATGAGCAGTTCTTC. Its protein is CASSAGQIGDNEQFF.

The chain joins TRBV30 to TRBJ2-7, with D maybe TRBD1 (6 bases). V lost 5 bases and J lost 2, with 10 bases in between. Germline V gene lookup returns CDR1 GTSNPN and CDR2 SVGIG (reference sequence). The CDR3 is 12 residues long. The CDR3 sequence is CAWGGHPYEQYF. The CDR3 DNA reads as TGTGCCTGGGGGGGACACCCCTACGAGCAGTACTTC.

The CDR3 DNA reads as TGTGCCAGCTCAGTTTCAGGGGTGTCTTCACCCCTCCACTTT. It codes for CASSVSGVSSPLHF. The chain recombines TRBV18 with TRBJ1-6; TRBD1 is a possible D gene (6 bases). CDR1 and CDR2 (germline): KGHSH, LQKENI. The V gene lost 5 bases and the J gene lost 9 bases, with 14 bases spanning the gap. The CDR3 is 14 residues long.